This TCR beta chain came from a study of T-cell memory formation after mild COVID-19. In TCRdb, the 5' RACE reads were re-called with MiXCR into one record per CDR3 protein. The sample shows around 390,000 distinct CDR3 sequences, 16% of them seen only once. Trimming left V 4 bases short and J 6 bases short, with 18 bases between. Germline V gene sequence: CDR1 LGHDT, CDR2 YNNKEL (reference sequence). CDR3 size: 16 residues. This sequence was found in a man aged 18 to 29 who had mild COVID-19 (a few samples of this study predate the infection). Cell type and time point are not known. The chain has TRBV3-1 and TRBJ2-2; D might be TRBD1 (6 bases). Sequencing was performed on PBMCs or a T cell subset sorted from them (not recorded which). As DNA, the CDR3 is TGTGCCAGCAGCCCCCCCTTCGGGTCAGGGGCCGGGGAGCTGTTTTTT. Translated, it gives CASSPPFGSGAGELFF.